The clone carrying this T cell receptor beta chain was detected many times. As yet, its antigen is unknown. The V gene lost 5 bases and the J gene lost 5 bases, with 25 bases spanning the gap. Germline CDR1 reads MDHEN; CDR2 reads SYDVKM. The CDR3 contains 17 residues. Time point described: persistent/refractory GD, antithyroid drugs over 5 years with positive TRAb. Extracted PBMC RNA gave rise to the TCR library. The data were obtained in a study of regulatory T cells in long-lasting Graves disease. Points from the study as a whole: New patients shared fewer public clonotypes (around 980) than persistent patients did (roughly 2,600).

Construction of the TCR beta libraries employed iRepertoire HTBI primers in conjunction with Arm-PCR of CDR3 regions. TCRdb called the multiplex PCR reads again in MiXCR, with one record for every CDR3 protein. The sample carries some 330,000 distinct CDR3 sequences, roughly 25% recorded once. The chain joins TRBV28 to TRBJ2-7, with no clear D. Sequenced here: peripheral blood mononuclear cells (PBMCs), sampled when the disease was refractory, from a patient treated with antithyroid drugs. The clonotype was recovered from a woman in her thirties or forties with Graves disease. CDR3 in DNA: TGTGCCAGCAGTCCCCTCAGAAAGAGGACCAACTTGAACGAGCAGTACTTC. Residues: CASSPLRKRTNLNEQYF.